This T cell receptor beta chain was sequenced for a study of control samples from healthy donors and cancer patients. The germline V gene encodes CDR1 WSHSY and CDR2 SAAADI. V shed 4 bases and J shed 7 bases, with 7 bases lying between them. The CDR3 loop spans 11 amino acids. Using immunoSEQ multiplex PCR, the repertoire was profiled, and TCRdb retains in-frame clones only, with some absent. The sample records 180,000 or so clones, 90% to 95% being singletons. The chain joins TRBV10-2 to TRBJ1-2; no clear D. Sequenced material: blood. The sequence came from a young woman in good health. The CDR3 DNA reads as TGCGCCAGCAGTGGCGGGGTTGGCTACACCTTC. Translating gives CASSGGVGYTF.